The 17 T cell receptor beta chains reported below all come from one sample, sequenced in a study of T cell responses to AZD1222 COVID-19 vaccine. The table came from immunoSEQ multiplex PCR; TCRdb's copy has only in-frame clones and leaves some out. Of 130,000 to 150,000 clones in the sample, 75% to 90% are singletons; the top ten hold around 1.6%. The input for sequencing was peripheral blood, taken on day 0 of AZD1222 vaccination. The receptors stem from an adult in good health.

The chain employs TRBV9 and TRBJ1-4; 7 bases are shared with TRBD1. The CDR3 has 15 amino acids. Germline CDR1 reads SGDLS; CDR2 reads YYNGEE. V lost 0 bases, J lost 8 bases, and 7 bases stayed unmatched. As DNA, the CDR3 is TGTGCCAGCAGCGTAGAGGGGGCGTTTAAGGAAAAACTGTTTTTT. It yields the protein CASSVEGAFKEKLFF.

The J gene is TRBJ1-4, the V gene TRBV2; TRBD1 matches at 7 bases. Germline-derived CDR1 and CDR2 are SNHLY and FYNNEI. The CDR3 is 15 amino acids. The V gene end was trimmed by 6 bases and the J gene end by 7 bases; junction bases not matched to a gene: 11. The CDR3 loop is CASRETTGVAEKLFF. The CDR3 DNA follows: TGTGCCAGCAGAGAGACAACAGGGGTGGCTGAAAAACTGTTTTTT.

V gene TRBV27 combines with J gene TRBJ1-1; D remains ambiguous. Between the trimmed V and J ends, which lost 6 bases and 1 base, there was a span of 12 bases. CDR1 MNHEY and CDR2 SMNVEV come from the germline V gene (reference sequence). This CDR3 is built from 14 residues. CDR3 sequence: CASREQGPNTEAFF. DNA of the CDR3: TGTGCCAGCAGAGAACAAGGCCCGAACACTGAAGCTTTCTTT.

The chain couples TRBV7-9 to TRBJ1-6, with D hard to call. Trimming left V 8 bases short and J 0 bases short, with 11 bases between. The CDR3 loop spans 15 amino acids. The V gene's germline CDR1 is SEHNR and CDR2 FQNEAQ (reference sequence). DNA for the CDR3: TGTGCCAGCTCCCCTTCGGGCTCCTATAATTCACCCCTCCACTTT. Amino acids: CASSPSGSYNSPLHF.

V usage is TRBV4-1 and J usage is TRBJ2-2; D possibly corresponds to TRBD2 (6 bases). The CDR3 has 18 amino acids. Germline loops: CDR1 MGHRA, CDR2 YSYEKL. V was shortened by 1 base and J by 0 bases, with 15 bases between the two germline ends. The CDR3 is CASSQGRVLATNTGELFF. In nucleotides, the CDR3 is TGCGCCAGCAGCCAAGGACGGGTGCTAGCGACGAACACCGGGGAGCTGTTTTTT.

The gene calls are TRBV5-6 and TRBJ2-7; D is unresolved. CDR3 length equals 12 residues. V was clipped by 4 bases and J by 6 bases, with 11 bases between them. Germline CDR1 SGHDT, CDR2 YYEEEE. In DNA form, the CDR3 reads TGTGCCAGCAGCCACCTTTTTGGCGAGCAGTACTTC. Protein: CASSHLFGEQYF.

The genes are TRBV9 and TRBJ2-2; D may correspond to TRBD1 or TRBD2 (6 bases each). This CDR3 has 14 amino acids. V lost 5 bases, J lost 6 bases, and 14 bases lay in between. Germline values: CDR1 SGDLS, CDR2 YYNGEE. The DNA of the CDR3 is TGTGCCAGCAGGGTCGGGGGCTCTGCCGGGGAGCTGTTTTTT. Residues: CASRVGGSAGELFF.

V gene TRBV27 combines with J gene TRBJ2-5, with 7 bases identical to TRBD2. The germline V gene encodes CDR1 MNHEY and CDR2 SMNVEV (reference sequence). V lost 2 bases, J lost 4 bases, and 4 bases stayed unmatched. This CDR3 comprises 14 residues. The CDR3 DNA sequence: TGTGCCAGCAGTTTAGGGGGGGTCCCAGAGACCCAGTACTTC. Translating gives CASSLGGVPETQYF.

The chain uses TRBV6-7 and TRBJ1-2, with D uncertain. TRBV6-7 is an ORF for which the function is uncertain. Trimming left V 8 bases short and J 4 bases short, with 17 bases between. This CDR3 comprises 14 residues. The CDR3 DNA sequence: TGTGCCAGCGTACGACGACCGCTTTCCTATGGCTACACCTTC. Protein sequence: CASVRRPLSYGYTF.

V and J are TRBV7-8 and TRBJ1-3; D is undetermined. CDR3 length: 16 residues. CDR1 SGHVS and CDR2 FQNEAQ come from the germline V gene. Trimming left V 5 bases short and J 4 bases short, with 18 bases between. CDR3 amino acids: CASSPTTRFPGNTIYF. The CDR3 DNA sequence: TGTGCCAGCAGCCCAACCACCAGGTTCCCCGGAAACACCATATATTTT. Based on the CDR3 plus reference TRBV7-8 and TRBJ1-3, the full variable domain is GAGVSQSPRYKVAKRGQDVALRCDPISGHVSLFWYQQALGQGPEFLTYFQNEAQLDKSGLPSDRFFAERPEGSVSTLKIQRTQQEDSAVYLCASSPTTRFPGNTIYFGEGSWLTVV.

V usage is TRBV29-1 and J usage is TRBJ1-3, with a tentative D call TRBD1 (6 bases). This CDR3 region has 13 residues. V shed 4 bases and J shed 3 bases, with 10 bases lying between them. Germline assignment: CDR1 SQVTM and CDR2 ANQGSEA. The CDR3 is CSVVVGGGNTIYF. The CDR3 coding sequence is TGCAGCGTTGTGGTAGGGGGTGGAAACACCATATATTTT. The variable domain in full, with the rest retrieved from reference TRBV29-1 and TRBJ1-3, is SAVISQKPSRDICQRGTSLTIQCQVDSQVTMMFWYRQQPGQSLTLIATANQGSEATYESGFVIDKFPISRPNLTFSTLTVSNMSPEDSSIYLCSVVVGGGNTIYFGEGSWLTVV.

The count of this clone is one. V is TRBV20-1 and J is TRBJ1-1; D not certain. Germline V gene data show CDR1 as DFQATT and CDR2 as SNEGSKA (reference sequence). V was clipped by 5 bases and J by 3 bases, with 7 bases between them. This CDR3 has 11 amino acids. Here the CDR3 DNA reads TGCAGTGCTCGCTTGGACACTGAAGCTTTCTTT. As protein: CSARLDTEAFF.

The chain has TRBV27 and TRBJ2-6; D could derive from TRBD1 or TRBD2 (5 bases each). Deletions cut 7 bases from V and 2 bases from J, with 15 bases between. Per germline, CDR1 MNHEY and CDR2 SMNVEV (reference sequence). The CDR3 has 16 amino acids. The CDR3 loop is CASTQRGSAGANVLTF. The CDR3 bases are TGTGCCAGCACCCAGAGGGGCAGCGCTGGGGCCAACGTCCTGACTTTC.

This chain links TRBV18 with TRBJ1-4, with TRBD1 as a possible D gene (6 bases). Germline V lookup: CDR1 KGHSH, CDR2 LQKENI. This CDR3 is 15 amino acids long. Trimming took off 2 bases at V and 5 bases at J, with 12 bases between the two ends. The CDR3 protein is CASSPTGNQNEKLFF. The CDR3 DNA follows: TGTGCCAGCTCACCAACAGGGAATCAGAATGAAAAACTGTTTTTT.

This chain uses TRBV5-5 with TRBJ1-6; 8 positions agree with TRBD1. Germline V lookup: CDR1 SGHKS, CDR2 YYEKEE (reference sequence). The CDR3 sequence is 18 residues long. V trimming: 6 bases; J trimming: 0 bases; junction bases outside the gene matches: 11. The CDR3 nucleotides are TGTGCCAGCACCGAATCCAGGACAGGGAGCTCCTATAATTCACCCCTCCACTTT. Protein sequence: CASTESRTGSSYNSPLHF.

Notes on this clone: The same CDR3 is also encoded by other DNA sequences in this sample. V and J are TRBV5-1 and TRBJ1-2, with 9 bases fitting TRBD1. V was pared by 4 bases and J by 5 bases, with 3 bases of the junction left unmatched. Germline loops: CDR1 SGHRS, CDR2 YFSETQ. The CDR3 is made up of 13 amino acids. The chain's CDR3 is CASSQGQGYGYTF. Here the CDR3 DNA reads TGCGCCAGCAGCCAGGGACAGGGTTATGGCTACACCTTC.

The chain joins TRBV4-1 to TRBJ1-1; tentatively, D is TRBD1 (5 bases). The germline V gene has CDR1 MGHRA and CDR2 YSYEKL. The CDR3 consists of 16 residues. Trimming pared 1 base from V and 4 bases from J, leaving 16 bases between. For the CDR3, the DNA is TGCGCCAGCAGCCAAGTTGGGGGATGGGAAAGCACTGAAGCTTTCTTT. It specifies CASSQVGGWESTEAFF.